One and the same sample provided the 29 T cell receptor beta chains below, sequenced in a study of T-cell reconstitution after alpha-beta-depleted transplantation in children (dated by TCRdb to 2016 to 2017). The library was prepared using PCR. TCRdb records Illumina HiSeq 2500 as the sequencer. Molecular barcoding was employed in the preparation of TCR libraries, with unique molecular identifiers being used to normalize TCRbeta repertoire quantification. Starting from the raw public reads, TCRdb applied fastp trimming at Q25, assembled clones with MiXCR and retained in-frame beta chains. Merged by CDR3 protein, the rows form single entries marked with the most common genes and DNA. The sample contains almost 500,000 distinct CDR3 sequences, approximately 10% of them found a single time. The ten largest clones capture roughly 2.1% of the sample. The treatment or condition label corresponds to: allogeneic hematopoietic cell transplantation with graft depleted of TCRalphabeta T cells and CD19 B cells.

The input for sequencing was PBMCs, taken before TCRalphabeta/CD19-depleted stem cell transplant. The receptors stem from a child aged 2 to 15 with inherited bone marrow failure, due to receive a stem cell transplant.

This clonotype was counted a few times. The chain has TRBV12-3 or TRBV12-4 and TRBJ2-5, with 9 bases lining up with TRBD1. The CDR3 covers 15 residues. V dropped 0 bases and J dropped 7; count of bases not matched to a gene: 6. CDR3: CASSLAQGTGWTQYF. CDR3 sequence (DNA): TGTGCCAGCAGTTTAGCGCAGGGGACAGGGTGGACCCAGTACTTC.

The sample holds one count of this clonotype. This may be a read error: a much more frequent sequence differs by one nucleotide. The chain links TRBV7-8 to TRBJ2-6; no clear D gene. Germline V gives CDR1 SGHVS, CDR2 FQNEAQ. The CDR3 contains 15 residues. CDR3 in amino acids: CATSFEGSGANVLTF. The CDR3 coding sequence is TGTGCCACCAGCTTTGAAGGCTCTGGGGCCAACGTCCTGACTTTC.

This sequence joins TRBV28 and TRBJ2-7, with 7 bases matching TRBD2. Trimming cost V 7 bases and J 3 bases; bases outside gene matches: 15. The CDR3 is 16 amino acids. Germline V gene sequence: CDR1 MDHEN, CDR2 SYDVKM. Here the CDR3 reads CASTPGGVGVNYEQYF. For the CDR3, the DNA is TGTGCCAGCACCCCGGGGGGAGTGGGAGTAAACTACGAGCAGTACTTC.

For this clonotype: Just one base apart from a much larger clone, this may be a read error. The V call is TRBV9, the J call TRBJ2-1; D gene ambiguous. The germline V gene encodes CDR1 SGDLS and CDR2 YYNGEE. The CDR3 covers 15 residues. In DNA, the CDR3 is TGTGCCAGCATATCACTACCCAGCTCCTACAATGACCAGTTCTTC. As protein: CASISLPSSYNDQFF. Full variable domain (missing parts from reference TRBV9 and TRBJ2-1): DSGVTQTPKHLITATGQRVTLRCSPRSGDLSVYWYQQSLDQGLQFLIQYYNGEERAKGNILERFSAQQFPDLHSELNLSSLELGDSALYFCASISLPSSYNDQFFGPGTRLTVL.

This clonotype was recorded at least ten times. The chain couples TRBV24-1 to TRBJ2-2, with 7 positions matching TRBD1. CDR1 and CDR2 from the germline V gene are KGHDR and SFDVKD. V shed 4 bases and J 5 bases; nucleotides not matched to a gene: 6. The CDR3 runs 15 residues. CDR3 in amino acids: CATSDLGQSTGELFF. The CDR3 DNA reads as TGTGCCACCAGTGACCTGGGACAGTCTACCGGGGAGCTGTTTTTT.

About this clonotype itself: Since a much larger clone is just one base distant, this may be a read error. The chain employs TRBV20-1 and TRBJ2-5; no firm D call. Germline-derived CDR1 and CDR2 are DFQATT and SNEGSKA (reference sequence). V lost 6 bases and J lost 5, with 19 bases in between. The CDR3 totals 14 residues. The CDR3 is CSASRVGPLETQYF. The CDR3 bases are TGCAGTGCCAGTAGGGTTGGACCCCTCGAGACCCAGTACTTC.

V is TRBV4-3 and J is TRBJ1-2; unclear D gene. This CDR3 has 15 residues. Germline-derived CDR1 and CDR2 are LGHNA and YSLEER. The ends were cut back, 0 bases at V and 2 bases at J, with 10 bases in the middle. CDR3 in amino acids: CASSQDGSPNYGYTF. The CDR3 DNA reads TGCGCCAGCAGCCAAGATGGCTCACCGAACTATGGCTACACCTTC.

This clonotype was recorded many times. The V and J genes are TRBV28 and TRBJ1-2; D is uncertain. Germline CDR1 MDHEN, CDR2 SYDVKM. The CDR3 is 13 residues long. V lost 10 bases and J 5 bases, leaving 17 bases between the germline ends. In nucleotides, the CDR3 is TGTGCCACAGTTCCTACCCCGGGTTATGGCTACACCTTC. Translation gives CATVPTPGYGYTF.

This clonotype was observed a handful of times. V and J are TRBV10-3 and TRBJ2-7; TRBD2 aligns across 11 bases. V was pared by 3 bases and J by 6 bases, with 10 bases of the junction left unmatched. The CDR3 contains 16 residues. Germline-derived CDR1 and CDR2 are ENHRY and SYGVKD. CDR3 amino acids: CAISELRLAGNLEQYF. The CDR3 region has the DNA TGTGCCATCAGTGAACTCCGACTAGCGGGAAATCTCGAGCAGTACTTC.

As concerns this clonotype: This may come from a read error, since a much larger clone is one base off. The chain recombines TRBV5-1 with TRBJ1-2; 9 nucleotides agree with TRBD1. Germline trimming cut 4 bases from V and 7 bases from J; bases unmatched to any gene: 11. Germline V gene data show CDR1 as SGHRS and CDR2 as YFSETQ. The CDR3 length is 15 residues. This CDR3 is CASSPGQGRPGGYTF. The CDR3 bases are TGCGCCAGCAGCCCTGGACAGGGGAGGCCTGGTGGCTACACCTTC.

Here the CDR3 DNA reads TGTGCCAGCAGGAATCGCGGTATTCAGGGTACGCAGTATTTT. It yields the protein CASRNRGIQGTQYF. The V call is TRBV6-1, the J call TRBJ2-3; weak D call: TRBD1 (5 bases). Trimming left V 6 bases short and J 8 bases short, with 18 bases between. CDR1 and CDR2 from the germline V gene are MNHNS and SASEGT. The CDR3 runs 14 residues.

This chain connects TRBV10-3 to TRBJ1-6, with a possible D match to TRBD1 (5 bases). Germline CDR1 and CDR2: ENHRY and SYGVKD. The CDR3 has 15 residues. Trimming pared 3 bases from V and 8 bases from J, leaving 14 bases between. Here the CDR3 DNA reads TGTGCCATCAGTGACAGCGTCCCCAGGGATTCACCCCTCCACTTT. Translated, it gives CAISDSVPRDSPLHF.

The V call is TRBV12-3 or TRBV12-4, the J call TRBJ2-3; tentative D call: TRBD2 (6 bases). With 6 bases removed from V and 4 bases from J, the gap between germline ends came to 17 bases. This CDR3 has 15 residues. The CDR3 DNA sequence: TGTGCCAGCAGGGGCCGACTAGTGGGCGCAGATACGCAGTATTTT. Translating it yields CASRGRLVGADTQYF.

This clonotype was seen only a few times. The chain is built from TRBV24-1 and TRBJ2-3; possible D gene TRBD1, 6 bases. This CDR3 contains 16 residues. Trimming shortened V by 2 bases and J by 4 bases, and 15 bases separated the two germline ends. The germline gives CDR1 KGHDR, CDR2 SFDVKD. The CDR3 loop is CATSDWQGSGADTQYF. The CDR3, as DNA: TGTGCCACCAGTGATTGGCAGGGGAGCGGCGCAGATACGCAGTATTTT.

Of note for this clonotype: One end of the junction varies from germline; a read error may be responsible. This rearrangement joins TRBV20-1 to TRBJ2-1, with 11 nucleotides matching TRBD2. The CDR3 extends over 16 amino acids. Germline loops: CDR1 DFQATT, CDR2 SNEGSKA (reference sequence). The CDR3 loop is CRARASGLAVYNEQFF. In nucleotides, the CDR3 is TGCAGGGCTAGAGCGTCGGGACTAGCGGTCTACAATGAGCAGTTCTTC.

The chain joins TRBV7-9 to TRBJ2-3; TRBD1 aligns across 7 bases. The germline gives CDR1 SEHNR, CDR2 FQNEAQ (reference sequence). This CDR3 comprises 14 residues. Losses at the gene ends were 5 bases for V and 3 bases for J; bases not matched to a gene: 5. CDR3 sequence reads: CASSQGQLTDTQYF. The CDR3 DNA is TGTGCCAGCAGCCAGGGACAGCTTACAGATACGCAGTATTTT.

In this sample, this clonotype turned up many times. V and J are TRBV25-1 and TRBJ2-7; D not resolved. The CDR3 runs to 13 residues. Germline CDR1 MGHDK, CDR2 SYGVNS. V lost 3 bases and J lost 0, with 6 bases in between. The CDR3 DNA sequence: TGTGCCAGCAGTGAGTACAGCTCCTACGAGCAGTACTTC. This codes for CASSEYSSYEQYF.

At least ten counts were recorded for this clonotype. This rearrangement joins TRBV28 to TRBJ2-6; no reliable D call. The CDR3 has 16 amino acids. The germline CDR1 and CDR2 sequences are MDHEN and SYDVKM. V was cut by 2 bases and J by 0 bases, with 8 bases left in between. CDR3 loop: CASSLLSFSGANVLTF. The CDR3 nucleotides are TGTGCCAGCAGTTTACTATCCTTCTCTGGGGCCAACGTCCTGACTTTC.

V is TRBV28 and J is TRBJ2-5; 9 positions agree with TRBD1. CDR1 and CDR2 from the germline V gene are MDHEN and SYDVKM. The junction had 7 bases not matched to a gene; V was cut back by 5 bases and J by 0 bases. The CDR3 spans 16 residues. CDR3 in DNA: TGTGCCAGCAGTCAACAGGGGGCGGGGTACCAAGAGACCCAGTACTTC. Amino acids: CASSQQGAGYQETQYF.

Many counts were recorded for this clonotype. The CDR3 region is CASSETNNYGYTF. CDR3 in DNA: TGTGCCAGCAGCGAGACCAATAACTATGGCTACACCTTC. V is TRBV11-2 and J is TRBJ1-2; D remains unclear. Germline V lookup: CDR1 SGHAT, CDR2 FQNNGV. Trimming left V 5 bases short and J 1 base short, with 8 bases between. CDR3 length equals 13 residues.

The chain combines TRBV3-1 with TRBJ2-1, with D unresolved. Trimming took off 0 bases at V and 10 bases at J, with 22 bases between the two ends. CDR3 size: 17 residues. Germline-derived CDR1 and CDR2 are LGHDT and YNNKEL (reference sequence). CDR3 residues: CASSQDALQTPPSEQFF. In DNA form, the CDR3 reads TGTGCCAGCAGCCAAGATGCCCTCCAGACTCCTCCCTCAGAGCAGTTCTTC.

The chain carries TRBV30 and TRBJ2-3; D unclear. This CDR3 contains 14 residues. Trimming cost V 3 bases and J 4 bases, with 14 bases left between them. Germline loops: CDR1 GTSNPN, CDR2 SVGIG (reference sequence). The CDR3 sequence is CAWSVGTAADTQYF. The CDR3 coding sequence is TGTGCCTGGAGCGTCGGCACAGCCGCAGATACGCAGTATTTT.

A note on this clonotype: At one boundary the junction diverges from the germline segment, which might be a read error. This rearrangement joins TRBV4-2 to TRBJ2-7, with 9 bases aligning to TRBD2. This CDR3 spans 17 amino acids. CDR1 and CDR2 from the germline V gene are LGHNA and YNFKEQ. The CDR3 region is CAISPRLAGSMVYEQYF. CDR3 coding DNA: TGTGCCATCAGCCCGAGGCTAGCGGGATCGATGGTCTACGAGCAGTACTTC.

This clonotype has at least ten counts. The J gene is TRBJ1-1, the V gene TRBV12-3 or TRBV12-4; D not resolved. This CDR3 has 13 amino acids. The ends were cut back, 0 bases at V and 1 base at J, with 3 bases in the middle. The CDR3 nucleotides are TGTGCCAGCAGTTTAGCCAGGAACACTGAAGCTTTCTTT. This translates into CASSLARNTEAFF.

The chain carries TRBV27 and TRBJ2-1; D unresolved. Germline V gene data show CDR1 as MNHEY and CDR2 as SMNVEV (reference sequence). The CDR3 is 14 amino acids. V lost 4 bases and J 7 bases, leaving 14 bases between the germline ends. CDR3 in amino acids: CASSSAFQMNEQFF. Here the CDR3 DNA reads TGTGCCAGCAGTTCAGCCTTCCAAATGAATGAGCAGTTCTTC.

This clonotype showed up many times. This chain links TRBV7-8 with TRBJ1-5; no clear D gene. Trimming stripped 1 base from V and 3 bases from J, with 16 bases between. The CDR3 runs 17 residues. The germline gives CDR1 SGHVS, CDR2 FQNEAQ. CDR3 sequence (DNA): TGTGCCAGCAGCTTAGACGGTAGAGGAGGATCCAATCAGCCCCAGCATTTT. Residues: CASSLDGRGGSNQPQHF.

This clonotype was seen ten or more times. The chain combines TRBV7-4 with TRBJ2-4; 7 bases agree with TRBD2. Germline V lookup: CDR1 SGHVT, CDR2 SQSDAQ. CDR3 length: 13 residues. Trimming took 2 bases from V and 6 from J; bases not matched to a gene: 1. The CDR3 protein is CASSLRGVNIQYF. DNA for the CDR3: TGTGCCAGCAGCTTACGGGGGGTAAACATTCAGTACTTC.

On this clonotype itself: Since a much larger clone is just one base distant, this may be a read error. Here the CDR3 DNA reads TGCAGTGCTAGAGATCTCATGGACAGGGACCTCTACACCTTC. This codes for CSARDLMDRDLYTF. This chain connects TRBV20-1 to TRBJ1-2; 8 positions agree with TRBD1. This CDR3 has 14 residues. Losses at the gene ends were 0 bases for V and 10 bases for J; bases not matched to a gene: 10. Looked up from germline, CDR1 is DFQATT and CDR2 is SNEGSKA (reference sequence).

This clonotype was detected many times. This chain connects TRBV10-2 to TRBJ2-7; no definite D call. Per the germline V gene, CDR1 is WSHSY and CDR2 is SAAADI. CDR3 size: 14 residues. The germline V and J ends were trimmed by 5 bases and 1 base, with 12 bases remaining between them. This CDR3 reads CASSHSVPSYEQYF. The CDR3 coding sequence is TGCGCCAGCAGTCATTCGGTTCCATCCTACGAGCAGTACTTC.